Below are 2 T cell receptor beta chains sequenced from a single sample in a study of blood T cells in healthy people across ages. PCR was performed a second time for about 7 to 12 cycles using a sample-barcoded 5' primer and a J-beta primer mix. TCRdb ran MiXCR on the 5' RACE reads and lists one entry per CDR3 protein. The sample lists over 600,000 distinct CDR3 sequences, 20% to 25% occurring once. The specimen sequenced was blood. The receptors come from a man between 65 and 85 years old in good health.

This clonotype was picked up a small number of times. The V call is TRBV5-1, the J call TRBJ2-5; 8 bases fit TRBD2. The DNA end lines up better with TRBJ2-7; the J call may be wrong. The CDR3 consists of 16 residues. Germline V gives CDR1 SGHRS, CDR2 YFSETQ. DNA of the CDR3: TGCGCCAGCAGCTTGGTCCTTCCGGGAGGGCCGGACGAGCAGTACTTC. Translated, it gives CASSLVLPGGPDEQYF.

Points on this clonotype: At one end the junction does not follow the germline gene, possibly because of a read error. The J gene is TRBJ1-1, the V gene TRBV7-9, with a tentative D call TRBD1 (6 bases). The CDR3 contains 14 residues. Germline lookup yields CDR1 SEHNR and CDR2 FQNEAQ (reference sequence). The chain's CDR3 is CASSTQGVRTEAFF. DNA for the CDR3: TGTGCCAGCAGCACACAGGGTGTCCGCACTGAAGCCTTCTTT. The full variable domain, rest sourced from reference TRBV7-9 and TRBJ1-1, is DTGVSQNPRHKITKRGQNVTFRCDPISEHNRLYWYRQTLGQGPEFLTYFQNEAQLEKSRLLSDRFSAERPKGSFSTLEIQRTEQGDSAMYLCASSTQGVRTEAFFGQGTRLTVV.